This T cell receptor beta chain was recovered during a study of Ad26.COV2.S vaccination and SARS-CoV-2 variants. Study at large: The donor was enrolled in the Ad26.COV2.S arm of the COV1001 trial. Study results and limitations: Breadth measured for non-spike TCRs was similar across vaccine and placebo recipients.

In the case of this clone: Its antigen is currently unknown.

Libraries were prepared by immunoSEQ multiplex PCR; TCRdb keeps only in-frame clonotypes and omits some of them. The sample records some 340,000 clones, around 84% being singletons. Stated treatment: roughly 19 received Ad26.COV2.S at low or high dose, single or two shots; a few received placebo; per-sample allocation not given. Sampling took place 63 days after the first vaccine or placebo injection. The length of the CDR3 is 13 residues. Germline V gene data show CDR1 as SGHRS and CDR2 as YFSETQ. The V end lost 0 bases, the J end lost 4 bases, and 7 bases lay between the germline ends. This clonotype originated in a person aged 18-60 years who received the Ad26.COV2.S COVID-19 vaccine or a placebo. This rearrangement joins TRBV5-1 to TRBJ2-5; D is uncertain. The sample in question was peripheral blood, obtained in a trial of Ad26.COV2.S vaccine versus placebo. CDR3 in amino acids: CASSLAPAETQYF. The DNA for the CDR3 is TGCGCCAGCAGCTTGGCCCCAGCAGAGACCCAGTACTTC.